One and the same sample provided the 5 T cell receptor beta chains below, sequenced in a study of blood T cell repertoires in COVID-19. Assay: immunoSEQ multiplex PCR; the TCRdb copy retains only in-frame clones and omits some. The repertoire holds about 170,000 clones, with under 95% as singletons. Source material: peripheral blood. The receptors here all came from a man between 18 and 35 years old with COVID-19, enrolled during active disease.

The V call is TRBV5-4, the J call TRBJ2-1, with D unresolved. The CDR3 length is 14 residues. V lost 0 bases to trimming and J lost 3 bases, with 7 bases between them. Germline lookup yields CDR1 SGHNT and CDR2 YYREEE (reference sequence). The DNA of the CDR3 is TGTGCCAGCAGCTTGGATCCCGGCTACAATGAGCAGTTCTTC. Protein sequence: CASSLDPGYNEQFF.

The chain has TRBV5-4 and TRBJ2-7; 7 bases map to TRBD2. Germline trimming cut 5 bases from V and 3 bases from J; bases unmatched to any gene: 11. The CDR3 spans 15 residues. Germline CDR1 reads SGHNT; CDR2 reads YYREEE (reference sequence). For the CDR3, the DNA is TGTGCCAGCAGTCTTAGCGGGTTAACTCACTACGAGCAGTACTTC. It translates to CASSLSGLTHYEQYF.

The chain links TRBV5-1 to TRBJ2-1; 9 bases map to TRBD2. Unmatched junction bases numbered 10, after V lost 0 bases and J lost 12 bases. The CDR3 runs to 15 residues. In germline, CDR1 is SGHRS, CDR2 YFSETQ. CDR3 in DNA: TGCGCCAGCAGCTTGGCCCGGCTAGCGGGGAAGGGGCAGTTCTTC. Translation: CASSLARLAGKGQFF.

This clone was observed a single time. The J gene is TRBJ2-7, the V gene TRBV6-5, with D possibly matching TRBD2 (5 bases). The CDR3 length is 12 residues. V shed 2 bases and J shed 9 bases, with 11 bases lying between them. In germline, CDR1 is MNHEY, CDR2 SVGAGI. The CDR3 DNA sequence: TGTGCCAGCAGTTACGAGGGTAGAGCGCAGTACTTC. Encoded protein: CASSYEGRAQYF.

The chain uses TRBV7-5 and TRBJ1-5. TRBV7-5 is given as a pseudogene. This CDR3 has 13 residues. CDR3 DNA sequence: TGTGCCAGAAGCTCGAGGAGCTATCAGCCCCAGCATTTT. Translation: CARSSRSYQPQHF.